Listed here are 19 T cell receptor beta chains from one sample, sequenced in a study of blood T cell repertoires in COVID-19. Measured with immunoSEQ multiplex PCR; TCRdb has only the in-frame clones, and not every one. The table includes more than 250,000 clones, around nine tenths detected once. Specimen: peripheral blood. The receptor set was obtained from a man aged 50 to 60 with active or convalescent COVID-19.

This chain uses TRBV7-6 with TRBJ2-1; 16 nucleotides align to TRBD2. Trimming removed 1 base from V and 8 bases from J; junction bases left unmatched: 5. CDR1 is SGHVS, CDR2 FNYEAQ, per germline. This CDR3 is built from 17 residues. The CDR3 here is CASSLVGTSGGAHEQFF. DNA of the CDR3: TGTGCCAGCAGCTTAGTTGGGACTAGCGGGGGGGCCCATGAGCAGTTCTTC.

The chain uses TRBV2 and TRBJ2-7; 11 nucleotides line up with TRBD2. The CDR3 is 18 amino acids. Germline values: CDR1 SNHLY, CDR2 FYNNEI. The J segment lost 2 bases and the V segment lost 3 bases, leaving 12 bases of the junction unmatched. CDR3 sequence reads: CASSEGTGTSGRPYEQYF. For the CDR3, the DNA is TGTGCCAGCAGTGAGGGTACCGGGACTAGCGGAAGACCCTACGAGCAGTACTTC.

V and J are TRBV30 and TRBJ1-3, with 7 bases fitting TRBD1. CDR3 length: 12 residues. Trimming at V came to 5 bases and at J to 2 bases, leaving 0 bases not matched to a gene. CDR1 GTSNPN and CDR2 SVGIG come from the germline V gene (reference sequence). The CDR3 DNA reads as TGTGCCTGGGACAGGGCTGGAAACACCATATATTTT. Translation: CAWDRAGNTIYF. The entire variable domain, with the rest obtained from reference TRBV30 and TRBJ1-3, is as follows: SQTIHQWPATLVQPVGSPLSLECTVEGTSNPNLYWYRQAAGRGLQLLFYSVGIGQISSEVPQNLSASRPQDRQFILSSKKLLLSDSGFYLCAWDRAGNTIYFGEGSWLTVV.

The sample holds a few counts of this clone. The rearrangement joins TRBV4-1 to TRBJ1-1; D gene unclear. The V end was cut by 0 bases, the J end by 0 bases, with 8 bases between. Germline-derived CDR1 and CDR2 are MGHRA and YSYEKL. The CDR3 is made up of 15 amino acids. The CDR3 DNA reads as TGCGCCAGCAGCCAAGAAACCAGGTTGAACACTGAAGCTTTCTTT. This codes for CASSQETRLNTEAFF.

This clone appeared once. The junction and the germline gene differ at one end; a read error may be behind it. The chain carries TRBV28 and TRBJ1-2; no clear D gene. The CDR3 consists of 11 residues. CDR1 is MDHEN and CDR2 is SYDVKM in the germline V gene. This CDR3 reads CASSRRGPAYF. In DNA, the CDR3 is TGTGCCAGCAGTAGAAGAGGGCCGGCTTACTTC.

The chain has TRBV19 and TRBJ1-4; D gene uncertain. This CDR3 contains 15 residues. Trimming removed 5 bases from V and 0 bases from J, with 10 bases in between. Germline V gene lookup returns CDR1 LNHDA and CDR2 SQIVND (reference sequence). The CDR3 bases are TGTGCCAGTAGTCCGCGCGGAGCAACTAATGAAAAACTGTTTTTT. Amino acids: CASSPRGATNEKLFF.

The CDR3 loop reads CASSPTQGVYGYTF. In nucleotides, the CDR3 is TGTGCCAGCTCGCCCACACAGGGAGTCTATGGCTACACCTTC. The chain couples TRBV18 to TRBJ1-2; TRBD1 is a possible D gene (6 bases). Deletions cut 6 bases from V and 4 bases from J, with 15 bases between. This CDR3 comprises 14 residues. Germline V gives CDR1 KGHSH, CDR2 LQKENI.

The CDR3 here is CASSLSNPRSYNSPLHF. CDR3 nucleotides: TGTGCCAGCAGCCTATCCAATCCAAGATCCTATAATTCACCCCTCCACTTT. V is TRBV9 and J is TRBJ1-6, with unresolved D. The CDR3 runs 17 residues. Trimming took off 4 bases at V and 1 base at J, with 15 bases between the two ends. CDR1 is SGDLS and CDR2 is YYNGEE in the germline V gene.

J is TRBJ1-1 and V is TRBV10-1, with a possible D match to TRBD1 (6 bases). Germline V gene lookup returns CDR1 WNHNN and CDR2 SYGVQD (reference sequence). This CDR3 has 14 residues. Trimming took off 0 bases at V and 3 bases at J, with 8 bases between the two ends. CDR3 nucleotide sequence: TGCGCCAGCAGTGAGTCCGAGGGGGACACTGAAGCTTTCTTT. Translating gives CASSESEGDTEAFF.

The genes are TRBV6-6 and TRBJ1-1, with D hard to call. There are 13 residues in the CDR3. Between the trimmed V and J ends, which lost 7 bases and 4 bases, there was a span of 13 bases. Per germline, CDR1 MNHNY and CDR2 SVGAGI (reference sequence). DNA of the CDR3: TGTGCCAGCACCCTAATGTACGGCACTGAAGCTTTCTTT. Translating it yields CASTLMYGTEAFF.

In this sample, this clone turned up once. V is TRBV5-5 and J is TRBJ1-2; possible D gene TRBD1, 5 bases. The CDR3 loop spans 14 amino acids. Germline CDR1 SGHKS, CDR2 YYEKEE (reference sequence). Trimming stripped 1 base from V and 5 bases from J, with 12 bases between. The CDR3 bases are TGTGCCAGCAGCTTGCCTTGGGGACTGTATGGCTACACCTTC. Translation: CASSLPWGLYGYTF.

The CDR3 nucleotides are TGTGCCAGCAGCTTAAATCGAGGCGAGCAGTTCTTC. Its translation: CASSLNRGEQFF. This chain links TRBV7-3 with TRBJ2-1; no clear D gene. In germline, CDR1 is SGHTA, CDR2 FQGTGA. CDR3 length: 12 residues. V lost 1 base and J lost 10, with 8 bases in between.

This clone was counted once. This rearrangement joins TRBV7-3 to TRBJ1-6; D may be TRBD1 (5 bases). V gave up 0 bases and J gave up 8 bases, with 14 bases separating them. This CDR3 contains 16 residues. Per germline, CDR1 SGHTA and CDR2 FQGTGA. In DNA, the CDR3 is TGTGCCAGCAGCTTAACGGGAGCCGGGGGAGATTCACCCCTCCACTTT. Translation: CASSLTGAGGDSPLHF.

The V gene is TRBV4-3, the J gene TRBJ1-2, with 7 nucleotides matching TRBD1. V lost 0 bases, J lost 6 bases, and 7 bases stayed unmatched. Germline V lookup: CDR1 LGHNA, CDR2 YSLEER. CDR3 length: 15 amino acids. This CDR3 is CASSQDGDREDGYTF. In DNA form, the CDR3 reads TGCGCCAGCAGCCAAGATGGTGACAGGGAAGATGGCTACACCTTC.

This chain joins TRBV6-6 and TRBJ2-5; 10 nucleotides align to TRBD2. The V gene's germline CDR1 is MNHNY and CDR2 SVGAGI (reference sequence). The V gene end was trimmed by 6 bases and the J gene end by 3 bases; junction bases not matched to a gene: 10. The CDR3 contains 16 residues. CDR3 bases: TGTGCCAGCAGCTCCCGGGGAGCGGGAGGGAAAGAGACCCAGTACTTC. Protein: CASSSRGAGGKETQYF.

The chain has TRBV11-2 and TRBJ2-2; TRBD1 matches at 11 bases. With V trimmed by 8 bases and J by 5 bases, 4 bases remained unmatched. CDR1 and CDR2 from the germline V gene are SGHAT and FQNNGV. This CDR3 has 14 residues. CDR3 residues: CASGQGAWTGELFF. CDR3 nucleotide sequence: TGTGCCAGCGGACAGGGGGCATGGACCGGGGAGCTGTTTTTT.

The genes are TRBV7-2 and TRBJ1-4; maybe TRBD1 (5 bases). Germline lookup yields CDR1 SGHTA and CDR2 FQGNSA. The CDR3 covers 15 residues. V was pared by 4 bases and J by 8 bases, with 17 bases between. This CDR3 is CASSSQGVGGEKLFF. The CDR3, as DNA: TGTGCCAGCAGCTCCCAGGGTGTTGGAGGGGAAAAACTGTTTTTT.

This clone was recorded a few times. The chain carries TRBV19 and TRBJ1-1; 10 bases line up with TRBD1. CDR1 and CDR2 from the germline V gene are LNHDA and SQIVND (reference sequence). The V segment lost 5 bases and the J segment 6 bases; nucleotides outside the gene matches: 9. CDR3 length equals 15 residues. The CDR3 is CASSPQGQGGPEAFF. For the CDR3, the DNA is TGTGCCAGTAGTCCTCAAGGACAGGGGGGGCCTGAAGCTTTCTTT. The whole variable domain, filled in from reference TRBV19 and TRBJ1-1, reads DGGITQSPKYLFRKEGQNVTLSCEQNLNHDAMYWYRQDPGQGLRLIYYSQIVNDFQKGDIAEGYSVSREKKESFPLTVTSAQKNPTAFYLCASSPQGQGGPEAFFGQGTRLTVV.

V and J are TRBV7-2 and TRBJ2-5; the D gene is possibly TRBD1 (5 bases). The germline V and J ends were trimmed by 8 bases and 4 bases, with 14 bases remaining between them. CDR1 is SGHTA and CDR2 is FQGNSA in the germline V gene. There are 13 residues in the CDR3. In DNA form, the CDR3 reads TGTGCCAGCGGGCGAGACAGTCGAGAGACCCAGTACTTC. This codes for CASGRDSRETQYF. The variable domain in full, with the rest retrieved from reference TRBV7-2 and TRBJ2-5, is GAGVSQSPSNKVTEKGKDVELRCDPISGHTALYWYRQSLGQGLEFLIYFQGNSAPDKSGLPSDRFSAERTGGSVSTLTIQRTQQEDSAVYLCASGRDSRETQYFGPGTRLLVL.